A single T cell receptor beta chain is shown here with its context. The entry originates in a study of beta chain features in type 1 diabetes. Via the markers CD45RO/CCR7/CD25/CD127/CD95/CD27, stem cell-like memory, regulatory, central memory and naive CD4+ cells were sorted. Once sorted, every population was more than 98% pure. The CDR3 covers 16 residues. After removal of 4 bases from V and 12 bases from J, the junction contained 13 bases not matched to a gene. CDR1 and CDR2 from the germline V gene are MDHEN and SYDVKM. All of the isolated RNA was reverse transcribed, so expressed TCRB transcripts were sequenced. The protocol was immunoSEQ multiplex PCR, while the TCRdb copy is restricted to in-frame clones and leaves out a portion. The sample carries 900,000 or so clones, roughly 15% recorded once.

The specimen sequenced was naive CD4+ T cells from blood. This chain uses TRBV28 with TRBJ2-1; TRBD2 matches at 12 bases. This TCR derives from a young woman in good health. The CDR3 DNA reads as TGTGCCAGCAGTTCGGACGGCGCTAGCGGGAGGGTGTTGCAGTTCTTC. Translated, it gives CASSSDGASGRVLQFF. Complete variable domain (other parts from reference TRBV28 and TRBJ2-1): DVKVTQSSRYLVKRTGEKVFLECVQDMDHENMFWYRQDPGLGLRLIYFSYDVKMKEKGDIPEGYSVSREKKERFSLILESASTNQTSMYLCASSSDGASGRVLQFFGPGTRLTVL.